This TCR beta chain was identified in a study of blood T cell repertoires in COVID-19. This CDR3 is 15 amino acids long. V shed 0 bases and J shed 7 bases, with 10 bases lying between them. TCRdb's table, derived via immunoSEQ multiplex PCR, lists solely in-frame clones and lacks some. The table lists around 71,000 clones, 86% of them singletons, with approximately 1.9% in the top ten. This sequence was found in a woman in her sixties with acute or convalescent COVID-19. The genes are TRBV23-1 and TRBJ1-6; D not resolved. TRBV23-1 is given ORF status, its function remaining uncertain. Material for sequencing was peripheral blood. Here the CDR3 DNA reads TGCGCCAGCAGTCAATCCCCCGGGAAGAATTCACCCCTCCACTTT. It codes for CASSQSPGKNSPLHF.